The rows below give T cell receptor beta chains drawn from one sample of a study of cytomegalovirus exposure and HLA in healthy donors. TCRdb's copy holds only in-frame clones and misses some; the assay was immunoSEQ multiplex PCR. Of 140,000 to 150,000 clones listed, over 60% are singletons. The material sequenced was PBMCs. Receptors were obtained from a woman between 40 and 55 years old in good health and CMV-seronegative. The CDR3 runs from the conserved cysteine through the conserved F or W. D genes are given only for firm matches.

CDR3 DNA | CDR3 protein | J gene | V gene | D gene
TGTTCCAGCAGCTTATCCAGCTACGAGCAGTACTTC | CSSSLSSYEQYF | TRBJ2-7 | TRBV7-9 | .
TGTGCCAGCAGCTCTCGGACTAGCGGGGGGACCGGGGAGCTGTTTTTT | CASSSRTSGGTGELFF | TRBJ2-2 | TRBV7-9 | TRBD2
TGTGCCAGCAGTTTTGCAGGTTCAGATACGCAGTATTTT | CASSFAGSDTQYF | TRBJ2-3 | TRBV27 | .
TGTGCCATCACCCATAGCGGGAGCTCCTACGAGCAGTACTTC | CAITHSGSSYEQYF | TRBJ2-7 | TRBV10-3 | TRBD2
TGTGCCAGCAGTGAATATGAGGGTATGGAAAAACTGTTTTTT | CASSEYEGMEKLFF | TRBJ1-4 | TRBV25-1 | .
TGTGCCAGCAGTTTACAGGGTAACACTGAAGCTTTCTTT | CASSLQGNTEAFF | TRBJ1-1 | TRBV27 | .
TGTGCCAGCGGAATAAAGGGGGCGGATACGCAGTATTTT | CASGIKGADTQYF | TRBJ2-3 | TRBV5-6 | TRBD1
TGTGCCAGCAGTCATTTAGCGGGACGGGGGGATGAGCAGTTCTTC | CASSHLAGRGDEQFF | TRBJ2-1 | TRBV6-5 | TRBD2
TGTGCCACCAGCAGAGATCAGGTCGTTAGTTACGGCTACACCTTC | CATSRDQVVSYGYTF | TRBJ1-2 | TRBV15 | .
TGTGCCAGCAGCGCGTCACAAGAGACCCAGTACTTC | CASSASQETQYF | TRBJ2-5 | TRBV11-2 | .